Below are 5 T cell receptor beta chains sequenced from a single sample in a study of cytomegalovirus exposure and HLA in healthy donors. Primers: 60 Vbeta forward and 13 Jbeta reverse. Profiling relied on immunoSEQ multiplex PCR, and the TCRdb table lists in-frame clones only, not all of them. The sample includes about 160,000 clones, over 75% of them seen just once. Sequencing was done on a sample of PBMCs. Every receptor here comes from a woman between 18 and 29 years old in good health and CMV-seronegative.

J is TRBJ2-7 and V is TRBV7-9; possibly TRBD1 for D (6 bases). The CDR3 runs to 13 residues. Germline V gives CDR1 SEHNR, CDR2 FQNEAQ (reference sequence). Trimming left V 6 bases short and J 7 bases short, with 16 bases between. The CDR3 protein is CASRKITGLEQYF. In DNA, the CDR3 is TGTGCCAGCAGGAAGATCACAGGGCTAGAGCAGTACTTC. The variable domain in full, with the rest retrieved from reference TRBV7-9 and TRBJ2-7, is DTGVSQNPRHKITKRGQNVTFRCDPISEHNRLYWYRQTLGQGPEFLTYFQNEAQLEKSRLLSDRFSAERPKGSFSTLEIQRTEQGDSAMYLCASRKITGLEQYFGPGTRLTVT.

In its sample, this clone was seen a few times. Written as DNA, the CDR3 is TGTGCCAGCAGTGCTGGAGGGGAAGCTTTCTTT. Protein product: CASSAGGEAFF. The chain combines TRBV25-1 with TRBJ1-1; no reliable D call. V gave up 4 bases and J gave up 8 bases, with 8 bases separating them. This CDR3 comprises 11 residues. Germline V lookup: CDR1 MGHDK, CDR2 SYGVNS.

V and J are TRBV19 and TRBJ1-6, with D tentatively TRBD1 (5 bases). The germline V gene encodes CDR1 LNHDA and CDR2 SQIVND (reference sequence). This CDR3 is 13 amino acids long. Trimming shortened V by 3 bases and J by 12 bases, and 12 bases separated the two germline ends. CDR3 protein: CASSIVGTLPLHF. DNA for the CDR3: TGTGCCAGTAGTATTGTGGGGACTTTACCCCTCCACTTT.

This clone was found once. Other DNA sequences in this specimen translate into the identical CDR3. This chain joins TRBV19 and TRBJ1-5; possibly TRBD1 for D (6 bases). V was trimmed by 1 base and J by 5 bases, leaving 6 bases between them. CDR3 size: 13 residues. CDR1 is LNHDA, CDR2 SQIVND, per germline (reference sequence). CDR3 sequence (DNA): TGTGCCAGTAGTATAGGGGGGCATCAGCCCCAGCATTTT. It translates to CASSIGGHQPQHF.

This rearrangement joins TRBV5-5 to TRBJ1-1; D is unclear. V gave up 2 bases and J gave up 1 base, with 9 bases separating them. Germline loops: CDR1 SGHKS, CDR2 YYEKEE (reference sequence). The CDR3 spans 14 residues. The CDR3 nucleotides read TGTGCCAGCAGCTTTGTACAGAAGAACACTGAAGCTTTCTTT. This codes for CASSFVQKNTEAFF.